A few counts support the clone carrying this T cell receptor (beta chain). A second PCR, run for roughly 7 to 12 cycles, used a sample-barcoded 5' primer plus a J-beta primer mix. TCRdb analysed the 5' RACE reads with MiXCR anew, one entry per CDR3 protein. The repertoire holds over 700,000 distinct CDR3 sequences, with roughly 25% as singletons. This specimen belongs to a study of blood T cells in healthy people across ages. Germline CDR1 reads SGHTA; CDR2 reads FQGNSA. The J segment lost 2 bases and the V segment lost 6 bases, leaving 6 bases of the junction unmatched. The CDR3 totals 14 residues. The sample was also reused in another study, on T cells of mothers and their children. From that report: Normalized overlap was always slightly, never significantly, higher in related than unrelated mother-child pairs. The authors detected no persistent microchimeric T cell clones.

Sequences were obtained from blood. The chain recombines TRBV7-2 with TRBJ2-5, with TRBD2 matching over 7 bases. The receptor comes from a boy aged 5 to 17 in good health. CDR3 protein: CASRPWGGQETQYF. The CDR3 DNA is TGTGCCAGCAGACCCTGGGGGGGGCAAGAGACCCAGTACTTC. Looking up the rest from reference TRBV7-2 and TRBJ2-5 gives the full variable domain: GAGVSQSPSNKVTEKGKDVELRCDPISGHTALYWYRQSLGQGLEFLIYFQGNSAPDKSGLPSDRFSAERTGGSVSTLTIQRTQQEDSAVYLCASRPWGGQETQYFGPGTRLLVL.